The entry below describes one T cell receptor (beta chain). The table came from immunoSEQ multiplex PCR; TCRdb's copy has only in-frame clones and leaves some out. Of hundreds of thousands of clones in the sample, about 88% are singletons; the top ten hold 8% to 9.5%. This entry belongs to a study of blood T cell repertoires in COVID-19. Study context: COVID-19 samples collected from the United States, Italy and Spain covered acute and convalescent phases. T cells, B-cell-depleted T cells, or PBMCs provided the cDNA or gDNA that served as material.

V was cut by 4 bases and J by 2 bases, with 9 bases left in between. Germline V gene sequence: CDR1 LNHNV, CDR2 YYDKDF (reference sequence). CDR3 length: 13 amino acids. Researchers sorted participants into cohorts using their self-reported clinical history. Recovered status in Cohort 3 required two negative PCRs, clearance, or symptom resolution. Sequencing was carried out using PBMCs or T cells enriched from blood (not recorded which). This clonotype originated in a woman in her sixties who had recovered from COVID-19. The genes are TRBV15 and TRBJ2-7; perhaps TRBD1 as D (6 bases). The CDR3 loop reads CATSKSGAYEQYF. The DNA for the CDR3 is TGTGCCACCAGCAAGTCAGGGGCCTACGAGCAGTACTTC.